The 19 T cell receptor beta chains below all came from one sample that was sequenced in a study of blood T cell repertoires in COVID-19. Data came from immunoSEQ multiplex PCR; TCRdb stores just in-frame clones and leaves some out. This sample has roughly 150,000 clones; around 87% occur once, and the top ten carry around 2.5%. The sample comprised peripheral blood. The origin of the receptors is a woman older than 75 with COVID-19, enrolled during active disease.

CDR3 protein: CASSLSSPTGFPYNEQFF. CDR3 nucleotide sequence: TGTGCCAGCTCACTCAGCAGCCCGACAGGGTTTCCATACAATGAGCAGTTCTTC. This chain joins TRBV18 and TRBJ2-1; 7 bases align to TRBD1. The CDR3 spans 18 residues. Losses at the gene ends were 4 bases for V and 4 bases for J; bases not matched to a gene: 16. Germline CDR1 reads KGHSH; CDR2 reads LQKENI. The complete variable domain, with remaining parts taken from reference TRBV18 and TRBJ2-1, reads NAGVMQNPRHLVRRRGQEARLRCSPMKGHSHVYWYRQLPEEGLKFMVYLQKENIIDESGMPKERFSAEFPKEGPSILRIQQVVRGDSAAYFCASSLSSPTGFPYNEQFFGPGTRLTVL.

The chain uses TRBV7-9 and TRBJ2-3; 11 positions match TRBD2. Germline-derived CDR1 and CDR2 are SEHNR and FQNEAQ (reference sequence). Trimming removed 5 bases from V and 4 bases from J; junction bases left unmatched: 5. This CDR3 has 15 amino acids. The CDR3 region has the DNA TGTGCCAGCAGCCCCCTAGCGGGAGGAGCAGATACGCAGTATTTT. Its protein product is CASSPLAGGADTQYF.

The V gene is TRBV3-1 (or the pseudogene TRBV3-2), the J gene TRBJ2-1; D is uncertain. The V gene's germline CDR1 is LGHDT and CDR2 YNNKEL (reference sequence). V gave up 1 base and J gave up 9 bases, with 13 bases separating them. This CDR3 has 14 residues. The CDR3 region has the DNA TGTGCCAGCAGCCAAGTGTCGGGTGCCGGTGAGCAGTTCTTC. This translates into CASSQVSGAGEQFF.

The chain has TRBV6-5 and TRBJ1-3; no definite D call. Germline V CDR1 and CDR2: MNHEY, SVGAGI. The CDR3 consists of 16 residues. Trimming took 2 bases from V and 0 from J, leaving 11 bases between them. CDR3 in amino acids: CASSYRADHSGNTIYF. For the CDR3, the DNA is TGTGCCAGCAGTTACCGAGCGGACCACTCTGGAAACACCATATATTTT.

The chain uses TRBV19 and TRBJ2-1; TRBD1 matches 9 bases. The V and J ends lost 4 bases and 10 bases, in that order; junction bases with no gene match: 8. This CDR3 is 14 amino acids long. From germline, CDR1 is LNHDA and CDR2 SQIVND (reference sequence). The CDR3 here is CASSKQQGAVEQFF. The DNA of the CDR3 is TGTGCCAGTAGTAAACAACAGGGGGCGGTCGAGCAGTTCTTC.

V is TRBV7-9 and J is TRBJ1-2; D is ambiguous. This CDR3 has 14 amino acids. In germline, CDR1 is SEHNR, CDR2 FQNEAQ (reference sequence). The V and J ends lost 1 base and 7 bases respectively, with 13 bases between them. As DNA, the CDR3 is TGTGCCAGCAGCTTAGAGGAGGTCTCCGGTGGCTACACCTTC. Encoded protein: CASSLEEVSGGYTF.

In its sample, this clone was seen once. The rearrangement uses TRBV20-1 and TRBJ1-1; no clear D. Germline lookup yields CDR1 DFQATT and CDR2 SNEGSKA (reference sequence). The CDR3 runs 10 residues. The CDR3 bases are TGCAGGGGAGTGGGGACTGAAGCTTTCTTT. Its translation: CRGVGTEAFF.

This chain joins TRBV15 and TRBJ1-3; D is perhaps TRBD1 (6 bases). The CDR3 totals 15 residues. V lost 3 bases and J 3 bases, leaving 12 bases between the germline ends. Germline loops: CDR1 LNHNV, CDR2 YYDKDF (reference sequence). DNA of the CDR3: TGTGCCACCAGCAGTTCAGGGGTATTTGGAAACACCATATATTTT. It is translated as CATSSSGVFGNTIYF.

The chain employs TRBV4-3 and TRBJ2-7, with D tentatively TRBD1 (6 bases). Deletions cut 5 bases from V and 2 bases from J, with 13 bases between. This CDR3 contains 14 residues. Germline CDR1 LGHNA, CDR2 YSLEER. Here the CDR3 DNA reads TGCGCCAGCAGCGAAGCCCAGGGGCCCTACGAGCAGTACTTC. Residues: CASSEAQGPYEQYF.

This chain joins TRBV18 and TRBJ1-4; 10 bases are a match to TRBD1. The CDR3 has 17 residues. The trim removed 1 base at V and 0 bases at J, leaving 2 bases unmatched. Looked up from germline, CDR1 is KGHSH and CDR2 is LQKENI. The CDR3 loop reads CASSPLGQGATNEKLFF. The DNA of the CDR3 is TGTGCCAGCTCACCACTTGGACAGGGGGCAACTAATGAAAAACTGTTTTTT.

The V gene is TRBV27, the J gene TRBJ1-5; perhaps TRBD1 as D (6 bases). CDR1 and CDR2 (germline): MNHEY, SMNVEV (reference sequence). The CDR3 contains 15 residues. The V gene lost 5 bases and the J gene lost 5 bases, with 16 bases spanning the gap. The CDR3 coding sequence is TGTGCCAGCAGTGCACTTCGCCCAGGGGATCAGCCCCAGCATTTT. It codes for CASSALRPGDQPQHF.

J is TRBJ1-2 and V is TRBV24-1, with D tentatively TRBD1 (6 bases). CDR3 length: 13 amino acids. Germline V gene lookup returns CDR1 KGHDR and CDR2 SFDVKD. The V gene lost 6 bases and the J gene lost 2 bases, with 9 bases spanning the gap. The CDR3 DNA follows: TGTGCCACCAGTCAGGGGACCAACTATGGCTACACCTTC. This sequence encodes CATSQGTNYGYTF.

The chain carries TRBV5-5 and TRBJ2-3; 12 bases agree with TRBD2. V shed 3 bases, J shed 6 bases, and the junction held 5 bases outside the gene matches. Germline V CDR1 and CDR2: SGHKS, YYEKEE (reference sequence). The CDR3 has 15 amino acids. CDR3 loop: CASSSRLAGVDTQYF. CDR3 in DNA: TGTGCCAGCAGCTCGAGACTAGCGGGAGTGGATACGCAGTATTTT.

The gene calls are TRBV7-3 and TRBJ2-1, with a tentative D call TRBD2 (6 bases). This CDR3 spans 13 amino acids. Trimming took 4 bases from V and 7 from J, leaving 11 bases between them. Germline V gene lookup returns CDR1 SGHTA and CDR2 FQGTGA. The CDR3 reads CASSSGLGNEQFF. CDR3 DNA: TGTGCCAGCAGCTCGGGACTGGGGAATGAGCAGTTCTTC.

CDR3 region: CASSSHGTGFNEQYF. DNA of the CDR3: TGTGCCAGCAGTTCACACGGGACAGGGTTTAACGAGCAGTACTTC. This rearrangement joins TRBV6-6 to TRBJ2-7, with 9 positions matching TRBD1. Germline loops: CDR1 MNHNY, CDR2 SVGAGI (reference sequence). The CDR3 sequence is 15 residues long. V was pared by 4 bases and J by 5 bases, with 9 bases of the junction left unmatched.

CDR3 bases: TGCAGCGTTAACCTTAGACAGGGGGAGACCCAGTACTTC. Translation gives CSVNLRQGETQYF. J is TRBJ2-5 and V is TRBV29-1; 8 nucleotides match TRBD1. Germline CDR1 reads SQVTM; CDR2 reads ANQGSEA. Trimming removed 5 bases from V and 5 bases from J; junction bases left unmatched: 7. The CDR3 totals 13 residues.

The chain recombines TRBV4-1 with TRBJ2-7; D may be TRBD1 (6 bases). Germline V gene data show CDR1 as MGHRA and CDR2 as YSYEKL. This CDR3 has 15 residues. Trimming stripped 4 bases from V and 2 bases from J, with 15 bases between. The CDR3 sequence: CASSPRDPGAYEQYF. The CDR3 coding sequence is TGCGCCAGCAGCCCCCGGGACCCAGGGGCCTACGAGCAGTACTTC.

This clone came up once. The genes are TRBV4-2 and TRBJ1-5; possible D gene TRBD1, 6 bases. Germline V gene lookup returns CDR1 LGHNA and CDR2 YNFKEQ. Between the trimmed V and J ends, which lost 5 bases and 5 bases, there was a span of 10 bases. The CDR3 loop spans 13 amino acids. The CDR3 reads CASSLAGDQPQHF. CDR3 DNA: TGTGCCAGCAGCTTAGCAGGGGATCAGCCCCAGCATTTT.

This rearrangement joins TRBV18 to TRBJ2-5; 12 nucleotides match TRBD1. The CDR3 is made up of 14 amino acids. Per the germline V gene, CDR1 is KGHSH and CDR2 is LQKENI. J gave up 4 bases and V 5 bases, and 2 bases lay outside the gene matches. The CDR3 spells CASSWDRGRETQYF. The CDR3, as DNA: TGTGCCAGCTCATGGGACAGGGGGCGAGAGACCCAGTACTTC.